The T cell receptor (beta chain) under discussion was sequenced for a study of TIL therapy for anti-PD-1-resistant metastatic lung cancer. Study-level findings and limits: After infusion, TIL clonotypes partly replaced peripheral T cells and declined over months.

The libraries were made with immunoSEQ v3. Assay used: immunoSEQ multiplex PCR; TCRdb lists only in-frame clones, some missing. Here the sample spans 25,000 to 40,000 clones, 74% being singletons. Points on this clone: What it recognizes is unknown.

V was clipped by 3 bases and J by 4 bases, with 4 bases between them. The CDR3 sequence is 12 residues long. Looked up from germline, CDR1 is SGHTA and CDR2 is FQGNSA. Described time point: pre-treatment sample, taken before nivolumab and TIL therapy. The chain couples TRBV7-2 to TRBJ1-5; D gene ambiguous. The specimen was blood, collected at baseline. The clonotype originates from a woman aged 30-85 years with non-small cell lung cancer. The CDR3: CASSFMNQPQHF. The CDR3, as DNA: TGTGCCAGCAGCTTCATGAATCAGCCCCAGCATTTT.